The 18 T cell receptor beta chains presented below share a single source sample, sequenced in a study of cytomegalovirus exposure and HLA in healthy donors (dated by TCRdb to 2016 to 2017). Library preparation employed the immunoSEQ multiplex PCR assay. The multiplex PCR relied on a mix of 60 forward primers for TCR Vbeta segments and 13 reverse primers for TCR Jbeta segments. TCRdb stores this immuneACCESS table with in-frame sequences only. Part of the clones is absent; in the studies checked, under half of the shortfall reflects unresolved V genes, and no reason is known for the rest. The sample table shows about 150,000 clones, and 76% are seen once. Roughly 1.6% of the sample belongs to the ten largest clones. Sequencing was done on a sample of PBMCs. All receptors derive from a woman in her 40s in good health and CMV-seronegative.

This clone was seen a single time. This chain connects TRBV10-3 to TRBJ2-1; the D is unclear. CDR1 ENHRY and CDR2 SYGVKD come from the germline V gene. Trimming pared 4 bases from V and 6 bases from J, leaving 10 bases between. The CDR3 spans 13 residues. In DNA, the CDR3 is TGTGCCATCAGTGTAGACCGAGGCAATGAGCAGTTCTTC. It yields the protein CAISVDRGNEQFF.

The chain carries TRBV7-8 and TRBJ2-7, with TRBD1 as a possible D gene (5 bases). The CDR3 loop spans 14 amino acids. Trimming stripped 4 bases from V and 2 bases from J, with 12 bases between. Germline loops: CDR1 SGHVS, CDR2 FQNEAQ. The CDR3 loop is CASSSTGITYEQYF. Here the CDR3 DNA reads TGTGCCAGCAGCTCAACAGGTATAACCTACGAGCAGTACTTC.

With regard to this clone: Mismatch with germline at one junction end may stem from a read error. The chain couples TRBV7-9 to TRBJ1-1, with a weak D call TRBD1 (5 bases). The CDR3 runs 15 residues. CDR1 and CDR2 from the germline V gene are SEHNR and FQNEAQ (reference sequence). CDR3 sequence (DNA): TGTTCCAGCAGCTGGGGGGAGGTTAGGGGCACTGAAGCTTTCTTT. Translation gives CSSSWGEVRGTEAFF.

The chain is built from TRBV7-8 and TRBJ2-2; 9 bases fit TRBD1. The CDR3 sequence is 17 residues long. Germline V gives CDR1 SGHVS, CDR2 FQNEAQ. After removal of 4 bases from V and 4 bases from J, the junction contained 10 bases not matched to a gene. CDR3: CASSSWGRQGGTGELFF. In nucleotides, the CDR3 is TGTGCCAGCAGCTCCTGGGGGAGACAGGGGGGCACCGGGGAGCTGTTTTTT.

The CDR3 loop reads CASRLDRGISPLHF. CDR3 coding DNA: TGTGCCAGCAGGTTGGACAGGGGGATTTCACCCCTCCACTTT. The J gene is TRBJ1-6, the V gene TRBV2; 10 nucleotides agree with TRBD1. CDR3 length: 14 amino acids. Germline assignment: CDR1 SNHLY and CDR2 FYNNEI. After removal of 6 bases from V and 9 bases from J, the junction contained 5 bases not matched to a gene. The whole variable domain, filled in from reference TRBV2 and TRBJ1-6, reads EPEVTQTPSHQVTQMGQEVILRCVPISNHLYFYWYRQILGQKVEFLVSFYNNEISEKSEIFDDQFSVERPDGSNFTLKIRSTKLEDSAMYFCASRLDRGISPLHFGNGTRLTVT.

This clone appeared a single time. The gene calls are TRBV5-1 and TRBJ2-3, with a tentative D call TRBD1 (5 bases). V lost 0 bases, J lost 0 bases, and 5 bases lay in between. The CDR3 sequence is 14 residues long. Germline V lookup: CDR1 SGHRS, CDR2 YFSETQ. The CDR3 coding sequence is TGCGCCAGCAGCTTGGGACAGAGCACAGATACGCAGTATTTT. This sequence encodes CASSLGQSTDTQYF.

The chain carries TRBV5-1 and TRBJ1-6; 7 bases line up with TRBD1. CDR1 SGHRS and CDR2 YFSETQ come from the germline V gene. The CDR3 length is 15 residues. The V segment lost 2 bases and the J segment 5 bases; nucleotides outside the gene matches: 4. This CDR3 reads CASSFGTVDNSPLHF. CDR3 bases: TGCGCCAGCAGCTTTGGGACAGTTGATAATTCACCCCTCCACTTT. The whole variable domain, remainder taken from reference TRBV5-1 and TRBJ1-6, is KAGVTQTPRYLIKTRGQQVTLSCSPISGHRSVSWYQQTPGQGLQFLFEYFSETQRNKGNFPGRFSGRQFSNSRSEMNVSTLELGDSALYLCASSFGTVDNSPLHFGNGTRLTVT.

V is TRBV25-1 and J is TRBJ2-5, with 7 bases identical to TRBD2. From germline, CDR1 is MGHDK and CDR2 SYGVNS. Trimming at V came to 4 bases and at J to 5 bases, leaving 4 bases not matched to a gene. The CDR3 is 13 amino acids. Here the CDR3 reads CASSVAGVETQYF. The DNA for the CDR3 is TGTGCCAGCAGTGTCGCGGGGGTGGAGACCCAGTACTTC. Supplemented by reference TRBV25-1 and TRBJ2-5, the full variable domain reads EADIYQTPRYLVIGTGKKITLECSQTMGHDKMYWYQQDPGMELHLIHYSYGVNSTEKGDLSSESTVSRIRTEHFPLTLESARPSHTSQYLCASSVAGVETQYFGPGTRLLVL.

This clone has at least ten counts. This chain links TRBV7-9 with TRBJ2-7, with TRBD1 as a possible D gene (6 bases). CDR3 size: 14 residues. The V gene's germline CDR1 is SEHNR and CDR2 FQNEAQ (reference sequence). V lost 3 bases, J lost 2 bases, and 11 bases lay in between. DNA of the CDR3: TGTGCCAGCAGCTTGGGTGGGACAACCTACGAGCAGTACTTC. It specifies CASSLGGTTYEQYF.

The rearrangement joins TRBV7-8 to TRBJ2-1; 7 bases map to TRBD2. V lost 5 bases to trimming and J lost 12 bases; unmatched junction nucleotides: 19. This CDR3 is 16 amino acids long. Germline V gene sequence: CDR1 SGHVS, CDR2 FQNEAQ. For the CDR3, the DNA is TGTGCCAGCAGCACTTCTAGCGGTTTTCGGGCAATGGTGCAGTTCTTC. This gives the protein CASSTSSGFRAMVQFF.

The chain joins TRBV11-2 to TRBJ1-5, with D uncertain. This CDR3 is built from 13 residues. Trimming removed 5 bases from V and 6 bases from J, with 11 bases in between. Germline-derived CDR1 and CDR2 are SGHAT and FQNNGV. The CDR3 loop reads CASSLQASQPQHF. As DNA, the CDR3 is TGTGCCAGCAGCCTCCAAGCCTCTCAGCCCCAGCATTTT.

CDR3 loop: CASSHPAFSAYEQYF. The CDR3 nucleotides are TGTGCCAGCAGCCACCCCGCCTTCAGCGCCTACGAGCAGTACTTC. The chain recombines TRBV7-2 with TRBJ2-7, with D unresolved. Deletions cut 5 bases from V and 2 bases from J, with 16 bases between. The germline V gene encodes CDR1 SGHTA and CDR2 FQGNSA. The CDR3 is 15 residues long.

The chain couples TRBV4-1 to TRBJ2-1; TRBD1 aligns across 8 bases. The CDR3 totals 13 residues. V was pared by 6 bases and J by 12 bases, with 10 bases of the junction left unmatched. Germline lookup yields CDR1 MGHRA and CDR2 YSYEKL. As DNA, the CDR3 is TGCGCCAGCAGTAGGACAGGGTTGATGGTGCAGTTCTTC. Protein product: CASSRTGLMVQFF.

V and J are TRBV5-1 and TRBJ2-5; the match to TRBD2 covers 11 bases. The CDR3 runs to 15 residues. Germline assignment: CDR1 SGHRS and CDR2 YFSETQ. Trimming removed 4 bases from V and 1 base from J; junction bases left unmatched: 3. The CDR3 is CASSQTSGGQETQYF. DNA for the CDR3: TGCGCCAGCAGCCAAACTAGCGGGGGCCAAGAGACCCAGTACTTC.

CDR3 residues: CASSLGGYTGELFF. CDR3 DNA: TGTGCCAGCTCCCTTGGGGGCTACACCGGGGAGCTGTTTTTT. The chain uses TRBV6-1 and TRBJ2-2, with a weak D call TRBD1 (6 bases). The CDR3 loop spans 14 amino acids. Germline V CDR1 and CDR2: MNHNS, SASEGT. Deletions cut 8 bases from V and 3 bases from J, with 13 bases between.

This clone was seen once. This chain links TRBV18 with TRBJ2-7, with 9 bases that match TRBD1. Germline V CDR1 and CDR2: KGHSH, LQKENI. There are 14 residues in the CDR3. The V segment lost 2 bases and the J segment 1 base; nucleotides outside the gene matches: 0. The CDR3 DNA reads TGTGCCAGCTCACCAGGGACAGGGTCCTACGAGCAGTACTTC. Translated: CASSPGTGSYEQYF.

J is TRBJ1-1 and V is TRBV11-1; D is unresolved. Trimming pared 4 bases from V and 1 base from J, leaving 10 bases between. The CDR3 loop spans 14 amino acids. Germline lookup yields CDR1 SGHAT and CDR2 FQDESV (reference sequence). CDR3 protein: CASSYLSGNTEAFF. For the CDR3, the DNA is TGTGCCAGCAGCTACTTATCAGGGAACACTGAAGCTTTCTTT. The whole variable domain, filled in from reference TRBV11-1 and TRBJ1-1, reads EAEVAQSPRYKITEKSQAVAFWCDPISGHATLYWYRQILGQGPELLVQFQDESVVDDSQLPKDRFSAERLKGVDSTLKIQPAELGDSAMYLCASSYLSGNTEAFFGQGTRLTVV.

This clone has only one observation. The V and J genes are TRBV5-1 and TRBJ2-5, with TRBD1 matching 11 bases. This CDR3 region has 18 residues. Germline V gene sequence: CDR1 SGHRS, CDR2 YFSETQ. Germline trimming cut 4 bases from V and 0 bases from J; bases unmatched to any gene: 11. In DNA form, the CDR3 reads TGCGCCAGCAGCCTTCCCCGGGACAGGGGGTACCACCAAGAGACCCAGTACTTC. The encoded protein is CASSLPRDRGYHQETQYF. Based on the CDR3 plus reference TRBV5-1 and TRBJ2-5, the full variable domain is KAGVTQTPRYLIKTRGQQVTLSCSPISGHRSVSWYQQTPGQGLQFLFEYFSETQRNKGNFPGRFSGRQFSNSRSEMNVSTLELGDSALYLCASSLPRDRGYHQETQYFGPGTRLLVL.